The following is a T cell receptor (beta chain) sequence with its context. Original processing notes: How many nucleated cells were present was estimated from reference gene primer amplification. Assay: immunoSEQ multiplex PCR; the TCRdb copy retains only in-frame clones and omits some. V and J calls plus clone size are reproduced from that table; the DNA served to infer D and trimming. The data show under 250,000 clones, more than 70% seen once. CDR1 and CDR2 (germline): SGHDN, FVKESK. The ends were cut back, 0 bases at V and 6 bases at J, with 17 bases in the middle. CDR3 length: 17 amino acids. The data belong to a study of blood T cell repertoires in COVID-19. About the study: Whether acute or convalescent, the COVID-19 samples came from the United States, Italy and Spain. T cells, B-cell-depleted T cells, or PBMCs provided the cDNA or gDNA that served as material.

The chain couples TRBV14 to TRBJ2-2; no firm D call. The sample was peripheral blood. The TCR originated in a man aged 50 or older with active or convalescent COVID-19. The CDR3 region has the DNA TGTGCCAGCAGCCAAGATATAGAGCTAGTATCCGCCGGGGAGCTGTTTTTT. Its protein product is CASSQDIELVSAGELFF.